One TCR beta chain is described in this entry. This clonotype was detected many times. This clone's antigen is unknown. No quality values exist for individual bases; no much larger clone is one base distant. The germline V gene (reference sequence) gives CDR1 as SEHNR and CDR2 as FQNEAQ. From V the trimming removes 1 base and from J it removes 6 bases, while the gene matches leave 3 bases of the junction unaccounted for. Measured from the cysteine to the phenylalanine, the CDR3 is 15 residues long. The retained sequence is limited to the CDR3, 45 bases, with the frame set at the first base. Without any cell sorting, total RNA and DNA were co-extracted from roughly 20-30 mg of bulk tissue using the AllPrep DNA/RNA mini kit. Between late 2015 and 2016, roughly five patients in China with histopathologically diagnosed primary liver carcinoma had surgical resection. Chronic HBV infection was present in the patients, and the patients were treatment-naive at sampling. Five spatially separated regions were sampled from each tumor: the superior, inferior, left-lateral and right-lateral poles, plus the tumor centre. According to histology, viable tumor cells made up more than 90% of every tumor sample. Each fresh piece of tumor and adjacent tissue was cut in two, with one half stored in RNAlater at -80 degrees C and the other half sent for histology.

These data are taken from a study of tumor-infiltrating lymphocytes in primary liver carcinoma (dated by TCRdb to about 2017). Regarding the research as a whole: Of the five patients (three men and two women, aged 30 to 69 years), four had hepatocellular carcinoma and one had combined HCC and intrahepatic cholangiocarcinoma. The five patients had tumors staged T1-T3 N0M0, with maximum diameters ranging from about 4 to 10 cm. Each sample produced about 3.65 to 7.13 million productive TCRbeta reads, and read depth showed no significant difference between tissue types. TCRbeta repertoire sequencing, expression microarrays and whole-exome sequencing were combined in the study across five regions of each liver tumor, with adjacent normal tissue and blood also included. TCRbeta repertoire sequencing covered some 35 specimens from 5 patients: approximately 25 tumor regions, 5 adjacent noncancerous liver tissues and 5 peripheral blood samples. To link TCRbeta repertoire diversity to the local molecular phenotype, the approximately 23 tumor region samples were profiled with Agilent mRNA microarrays. Repertoires from technical replicates were highly reproducible, with mean shared-clone rates approximately 0.88 and correlation coefficients above 0.98.

Overall results and qualifications from the work: Only the TCR beta chain was sequenced, which likely underestimates true repertoire diversity because unpaired alpha chains were not captured. The study included only five patients, and the authors note findings should be validated in a larger study. Only roughly 7.5-25% of top clones appeared in all five regions of a tumor, which suggests that tumor-infiltrating T cells are spatially heterogeneous. Pairs of tumor regions showed greater repertoire overlap (mean around 35%) than tumor-adjacent pairs (17%) or tumor-blood pairs (approximately 15%), which is consistent with antigen-driven expansion. Bulk unsorted samples precluded comparing CD4+ and CD8+ T cell repertoires. Compared with blood, tumors had a significantly larger share of the repertoire taken up by the top 250 clones (p = 0.039).

Starting from approximately 0.5 ug total RNA, TCRbeta-specific cDNA was produced by reverse transcription with a constant-region primer and ProtoScript II reverse transcriptase. Construction of the TCRbeta libraries relied on three nested rounds of multiplex PCR, following a slightly modified ARM-PCR procedure. Multiplex TRBV1-TRBV30 forward primers and a Cbeta reverse primer were used in the first two PCR rounds, each of which was run for roughly 10 cycles. Sample barcodes and Illumina adapters were added in a final 25-cycle PCR using Deep VentR polymerase. Before sequencing, amplicons of 200-500 bp were purified from gel using a QIAquick gel extraction kit. The TCRbeta amplicons were sequenced with 250-bp paired-end reads on an Illumina HiSeq 2500. Processing in the source paper ran as follows. Trimmomatic v0.33 was used to quality-trim the reads, and FLASH v1.2.11 was used to merge paired reads so that full CDR3 sequences could be recovered. MiGEC v1.2.1b assigned V, D and J germline segments to the rearranged TCRbeta sequences. VDJtools v1.0.0 computed clonotype statistics and Shannon-Wiener diversity indices. Except for diversity analysis, only the 250 most abundant clonotypes of each sample were used in subsequent analyses to reduce sampling bias. TCRdb handled the public reads itself, with Q25 trimming in fastp and clone calling in MiXCR, and kept productive beta chains. For every CDR3 protein sequence, its rows merge into one entry that carries the most common genes and DNA. The V and J calls here are based on TCRdb, not the publication. The sample table contains more than 50,000 distinct CDR3 sequences; only one count was recorded for around 79% of them. The biggest ten clones account for about 25% of the sample.

Input material: liver tumor tissue from sampling region 2. Read against the paper, the sample's cell subset or site label means: tumor region T2, inferior pole. The clonotype originates from a man aged 35-49 years with primary liver carcinoma and hepatitis B virus infection. This receptor chain uses TRBV7-9 and TRBJ2-1; 10 middle bases align to TRBD1. The CDR3 reads as follows: CASSLGQGALNEQFF. The DNA sequence follows: TGTGCCAGCAGCTTAGGACAGGGGGCCCTCAATGAGCAGTTCTTC.